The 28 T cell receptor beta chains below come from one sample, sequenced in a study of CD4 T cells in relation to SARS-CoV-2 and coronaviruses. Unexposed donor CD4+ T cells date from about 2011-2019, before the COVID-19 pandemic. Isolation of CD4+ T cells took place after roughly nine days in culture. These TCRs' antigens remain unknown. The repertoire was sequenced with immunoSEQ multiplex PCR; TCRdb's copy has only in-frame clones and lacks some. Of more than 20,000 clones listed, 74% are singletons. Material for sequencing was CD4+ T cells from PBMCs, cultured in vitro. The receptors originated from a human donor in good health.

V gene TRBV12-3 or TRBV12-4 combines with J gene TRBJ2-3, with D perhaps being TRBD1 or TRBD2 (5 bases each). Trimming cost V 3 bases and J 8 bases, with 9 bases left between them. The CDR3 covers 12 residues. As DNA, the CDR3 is TGTGCCAGCAGTTTTTCCGGGACTACGCAGTATTTT. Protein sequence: CASSFSGTTQYF.

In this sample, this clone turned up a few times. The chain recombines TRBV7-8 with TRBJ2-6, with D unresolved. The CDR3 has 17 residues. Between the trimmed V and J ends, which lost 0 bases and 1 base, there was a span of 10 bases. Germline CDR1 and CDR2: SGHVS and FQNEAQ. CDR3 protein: CASSLATTASGANVLTF. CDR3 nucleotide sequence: TGTGCCAGCAGCTTAGCCACCACCGCGTCTGGGGCCAACGTCCTGACTTTC.

The CDR3 region has the DNA TGTGCCAGTAGTATCCCAGACAGAAACTACGAGCAGTACTTC. Protein: CASSIPDRNYEQYF. V usage is TRBV19 and J usage is TRBJ2-7; tentatively, D is TRBD1 (5 bases). The CDR3 is 14 residues long. V was trimmed by 3 bases and J by 3 bases, leaving 12 bases between them. CDR1 and CDR2 from the germline V gene are LNHDA and SQIVND (reference sequence).

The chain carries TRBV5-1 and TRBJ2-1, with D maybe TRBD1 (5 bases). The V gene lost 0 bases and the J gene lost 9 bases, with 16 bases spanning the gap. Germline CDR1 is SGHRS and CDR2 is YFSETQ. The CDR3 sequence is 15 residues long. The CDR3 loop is CASSLGRSQGSEQFF. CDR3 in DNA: TGCGCCAGCAGCTTGGGACGCTCGCAGGGAAGTGAGCAGTTCTTC.

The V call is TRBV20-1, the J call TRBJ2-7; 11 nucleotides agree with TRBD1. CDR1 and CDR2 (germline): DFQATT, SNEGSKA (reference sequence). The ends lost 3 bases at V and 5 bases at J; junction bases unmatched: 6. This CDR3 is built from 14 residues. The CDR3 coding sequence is TGCAGTGCTAGTATGGACAGGGGGCTGGACGAGCAGTACTTC. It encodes CSASMDRGLDEQYF.

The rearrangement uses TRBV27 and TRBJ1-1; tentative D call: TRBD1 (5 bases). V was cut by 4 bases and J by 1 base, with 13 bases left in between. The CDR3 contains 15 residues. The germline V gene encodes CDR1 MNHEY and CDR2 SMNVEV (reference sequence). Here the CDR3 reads CASSWTTRGNTEAFF. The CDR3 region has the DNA TGTGCCAGCAGTTGGACAACCCGGGGGAACACTGAAGCTTTCTTT.

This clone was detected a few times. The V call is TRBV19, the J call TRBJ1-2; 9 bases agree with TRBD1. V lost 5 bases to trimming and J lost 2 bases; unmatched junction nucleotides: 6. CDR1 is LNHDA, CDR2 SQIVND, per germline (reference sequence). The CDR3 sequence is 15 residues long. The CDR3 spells CASSATGTGNYGYTF. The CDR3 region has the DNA TGTGCCAGTAGTGCCACCGGGACAGGGAACTATGGCTACACCTTC.

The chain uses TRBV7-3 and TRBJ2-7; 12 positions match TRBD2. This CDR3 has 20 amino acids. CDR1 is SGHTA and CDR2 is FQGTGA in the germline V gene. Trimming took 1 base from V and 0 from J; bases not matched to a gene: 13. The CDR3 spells CASSLRGGSGLAGLSYEQYF. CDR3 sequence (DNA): TGTGCCAGCAGCTTAAGAGGGGGCAGCGGACTAGCGGGGCTCTCCTACGAGCAGTACTTC.

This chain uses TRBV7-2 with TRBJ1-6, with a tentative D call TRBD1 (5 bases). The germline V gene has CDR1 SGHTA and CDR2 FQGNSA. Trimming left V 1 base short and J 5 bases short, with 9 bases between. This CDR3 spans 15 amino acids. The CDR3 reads CASSLVDSNNSPLHF. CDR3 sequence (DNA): TGTGCCAGCAGCTTAGTCGACAGTAATAATTCACCCCTCCACTTT.

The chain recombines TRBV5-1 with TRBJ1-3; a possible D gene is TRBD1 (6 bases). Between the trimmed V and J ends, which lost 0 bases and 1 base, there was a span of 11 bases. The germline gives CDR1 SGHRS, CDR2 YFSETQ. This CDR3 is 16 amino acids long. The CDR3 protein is CASSLAPGASGNTIYF. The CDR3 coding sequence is TGCGCCAGCAGCTTGGCCCCAGGGGCTTCTGGAAACACCATATATTTT.

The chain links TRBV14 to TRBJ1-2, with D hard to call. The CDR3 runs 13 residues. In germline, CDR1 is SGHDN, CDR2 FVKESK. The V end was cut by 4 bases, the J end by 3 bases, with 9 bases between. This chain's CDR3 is CASSPHYDYGYTF. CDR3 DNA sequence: TGTGCCAGCAGCCCGCATTATGACTATGGCTACACCTTC.

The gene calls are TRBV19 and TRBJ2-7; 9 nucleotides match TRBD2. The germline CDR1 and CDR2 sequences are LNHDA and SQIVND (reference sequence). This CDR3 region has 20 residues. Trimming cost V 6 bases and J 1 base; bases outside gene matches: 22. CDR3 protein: CASRREDGFGLAGQSYEQYF. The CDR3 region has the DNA TGTGCCAGTAGACGAGAGGACGGTTTCGGGCTAGCGGGACAATCCTACGAGCAGTACTTC.

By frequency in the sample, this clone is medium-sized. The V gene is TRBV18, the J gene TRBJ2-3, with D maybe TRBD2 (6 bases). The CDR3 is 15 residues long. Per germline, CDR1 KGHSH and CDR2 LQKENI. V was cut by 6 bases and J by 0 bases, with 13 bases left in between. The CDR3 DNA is TGTGCCAGCTCGCAGGACTACCTCAGCACAGATACGCAGTATTTT. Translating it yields CASSQDYLSTDTQYF. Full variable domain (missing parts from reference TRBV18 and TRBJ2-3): NAGVMQNPRHLVRRRGQEARLRCSPMKGHSHVYWYRQLPEEGLKFMVYLQKENIIDESGMPKERFSAEFPKEGPSILRIQQVVRGDSAAYFCASSQDYLSTDTQYFGPGTRLTVL.

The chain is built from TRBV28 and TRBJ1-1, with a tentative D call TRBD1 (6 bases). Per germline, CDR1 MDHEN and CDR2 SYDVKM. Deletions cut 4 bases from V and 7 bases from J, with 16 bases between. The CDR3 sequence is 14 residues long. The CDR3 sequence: CASSSLGQPLEAFF. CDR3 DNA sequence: TGTGCCAGCAGTTCACTCGGACAGCCACTTGAAGCTTTCTTT.

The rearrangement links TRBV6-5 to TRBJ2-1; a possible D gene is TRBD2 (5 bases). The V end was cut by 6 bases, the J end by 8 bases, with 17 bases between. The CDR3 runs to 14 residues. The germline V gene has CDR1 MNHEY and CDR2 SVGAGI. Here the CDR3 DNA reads TGTGCCAGCAGGGCCCTCGGGAAGCTGGATGAGCAGTTCTTC. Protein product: CASRALGKLDEQFF.

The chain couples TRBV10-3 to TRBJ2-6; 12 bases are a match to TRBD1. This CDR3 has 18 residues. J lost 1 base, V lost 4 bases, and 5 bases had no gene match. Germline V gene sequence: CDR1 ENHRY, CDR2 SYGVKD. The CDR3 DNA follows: TGTGCCATCAGTGCGGGGACAGGGGGCGGGTCTGGGGCCAACGTCCTGACTTTC. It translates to CAISAGTGGGSGANVLTF.

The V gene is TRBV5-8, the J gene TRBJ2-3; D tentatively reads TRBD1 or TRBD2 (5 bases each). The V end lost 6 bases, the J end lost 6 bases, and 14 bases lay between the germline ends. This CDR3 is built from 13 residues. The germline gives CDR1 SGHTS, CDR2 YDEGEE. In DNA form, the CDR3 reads TGTGCCAGCACCCGAGGGGTGGTGGATACGCAGTATTTT. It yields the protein CASTRGVVDTQYF. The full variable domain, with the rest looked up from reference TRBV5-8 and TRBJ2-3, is EAGVTQSPTHLIKTRGQQATLRCSPISGHTSVYWYQQALGLGLQFLLWYDEGEERNRGNFPPRFSGRQFPNYSSELNVNALELEDSALYLCASTRGVVDTQYFGPGTRLTVL.

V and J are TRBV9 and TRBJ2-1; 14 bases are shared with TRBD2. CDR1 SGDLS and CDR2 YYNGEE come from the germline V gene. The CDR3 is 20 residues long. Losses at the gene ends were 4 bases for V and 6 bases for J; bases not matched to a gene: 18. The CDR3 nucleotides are TGTGCCAGCAGCCCCCACCTTTCAGGACTAGCGGGAGGCTCTCGCAATGAGCAGTTCTTC. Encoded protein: CASSPHLSGLAGGSRNEQFF.

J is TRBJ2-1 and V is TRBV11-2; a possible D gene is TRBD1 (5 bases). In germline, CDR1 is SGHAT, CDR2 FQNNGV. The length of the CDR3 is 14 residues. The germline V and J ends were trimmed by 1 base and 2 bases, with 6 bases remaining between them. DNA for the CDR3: TGTGCCAGCAGCTTAGTGACAGCCTACAATGAGCAGTTCTTC. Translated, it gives CASSLVTAYNEQFF.

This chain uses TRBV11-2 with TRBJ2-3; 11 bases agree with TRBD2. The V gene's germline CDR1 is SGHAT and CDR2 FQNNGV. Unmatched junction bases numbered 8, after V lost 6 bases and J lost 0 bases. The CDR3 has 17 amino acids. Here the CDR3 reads CASSQMGLAVSTDTQYF. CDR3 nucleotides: TGTGCCAGCAGTCAAATGGGACTAGCGGTGAGCACAGATACGCAGTATTTT.

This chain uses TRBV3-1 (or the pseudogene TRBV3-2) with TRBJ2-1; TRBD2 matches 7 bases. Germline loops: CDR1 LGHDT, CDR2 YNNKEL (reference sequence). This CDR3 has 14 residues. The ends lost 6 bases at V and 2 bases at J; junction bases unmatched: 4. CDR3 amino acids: CASSPSGTYNEQFF. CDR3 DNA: TGTGCCAGCAGTCCTAGCGGCACCTACAATGAGCAGTTCTTC.

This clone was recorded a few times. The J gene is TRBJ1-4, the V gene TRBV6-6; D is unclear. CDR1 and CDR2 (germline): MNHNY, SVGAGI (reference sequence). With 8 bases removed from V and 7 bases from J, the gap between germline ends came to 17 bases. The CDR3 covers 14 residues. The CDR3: CASLRQRGSEKLFF. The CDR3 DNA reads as TGTGCCAGCCTGCGGCAAAGAGGAAGTGAAAAACTGTTTTTT.

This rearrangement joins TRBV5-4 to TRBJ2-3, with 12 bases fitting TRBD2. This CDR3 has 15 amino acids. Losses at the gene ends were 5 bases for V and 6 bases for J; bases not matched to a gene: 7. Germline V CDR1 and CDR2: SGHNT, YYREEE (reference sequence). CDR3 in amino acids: CASRSGTSGYDTQYF. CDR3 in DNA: TGTGCCAGCAGGTCCGGGACTAGCGGGTACGATACGCAGTATTTT.

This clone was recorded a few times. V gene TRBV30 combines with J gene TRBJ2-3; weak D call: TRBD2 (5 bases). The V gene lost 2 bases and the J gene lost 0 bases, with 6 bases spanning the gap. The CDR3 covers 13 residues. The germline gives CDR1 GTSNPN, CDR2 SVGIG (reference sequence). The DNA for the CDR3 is TGTGCCTGGAGTCCGGGAAGCACAGATACGCAGTATTTT. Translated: CAWSPGSTDTQYF.

The chain's CDR3 is CATGTRTGVQEKLFF. CDR3 bases: TGTGCCACCGGTACCCGAACAGGAGTTCAGGAAAAACTGTTTTTT. The chain combines TRBV24-1 with TRBJ1-4, with D perhaps matching TRBD1 (5 bases). The CDR3 sequence is 15 residues long. Germline values: CDR1 KGHDR, CDR2 SFDVKD. The germline V and J ends were trimmed by 9 bases and 8 bases, with 21 bases remaining between them.

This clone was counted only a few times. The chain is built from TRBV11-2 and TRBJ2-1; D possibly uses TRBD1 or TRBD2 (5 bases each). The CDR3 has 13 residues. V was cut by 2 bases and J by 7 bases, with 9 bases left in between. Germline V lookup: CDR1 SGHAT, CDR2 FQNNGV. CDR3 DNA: TGTGCCAGCAGCTTAATTTGGGGGAATGAGCAGTTCTTC. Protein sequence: CASSLIWGNEQFF.

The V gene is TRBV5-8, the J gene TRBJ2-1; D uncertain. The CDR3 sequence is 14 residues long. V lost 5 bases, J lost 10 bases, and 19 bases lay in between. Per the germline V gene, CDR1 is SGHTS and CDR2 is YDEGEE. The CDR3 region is CASRSSGSRVEQFF. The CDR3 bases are TGTGCCAGCAGGTCCTCCGGGTCCCGGGTGGAGCAGTTCTTC. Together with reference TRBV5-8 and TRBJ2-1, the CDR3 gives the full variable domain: EAGVTQSPTHLIKTRGQQATLRCSPISGHTSVYWYQQALGLGLQFLLWYDEGEERNRGNFPPRFSGRQFPNYSSELNVNALELEDSALYLCASRSSGSRVEQFFGPGTRLTVL.

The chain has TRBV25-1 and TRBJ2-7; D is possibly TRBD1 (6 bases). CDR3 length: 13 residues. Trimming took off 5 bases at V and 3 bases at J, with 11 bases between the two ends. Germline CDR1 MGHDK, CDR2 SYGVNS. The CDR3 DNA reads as TGTGCCAGCAGTCTAACGACAGGCTACGAGCAGTACTTC. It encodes CASSLTTGYEQYF.